One sample yielded the 27 T cell receptor beta chains listed below, sequenced in a study of T cell changes during pregnancy in multiple sclerosis (dated by TCRdb to the late 2010s). The library relied on the immunoSEQ multiplex PCR assay. This immuneACCESS table, as held by TCRdb, lists in-frame sequences with V and J called but not all clones. Of the missing ones, under half trace to an unresolved V gene in checked studies; the others have no known cause. The sample table shows over 10,000 clones, and around 89% are seen once. The ten top clones hold 6.5% to 8.5% of the sample. The sample in question was CD8+ T cells from peripheral blood mononuclear cells, obtained in the second trimester of pregnancy. These TCRs come from a female donor in good health, enrolled as a control in a pregnancy study.

The genes are TRBV6-1 and TRBJ2-1; 11 bases match TRBD2. This CDR3 is built from 16 residues. Germline V gene lookup returns CDR1 MNHNS and CDR2 SASEGT. After removal of 0 bases from V and 2 bases from J, the junction contained 0 bases not matched to a gene. The CDR3 here is CASSEASGGAYNEQFF. In DNA, the CDR3 is TGTGCCAGCAGTGAAGCTAGCGGGGGGGCCTACAATGAGCAGTTCTTC.

V usage is TRBV11-1 and J usage is TRBJ2-1; 12 bases agree with TRBD2. V dropped 5 bases and J dropped 7; count of bases not matched to a gene: 9. The CDR3 is 16 amino acids. CDR1 and CDR2 (germline): SGHAT, FQDESV (reference sequence). This CDR3 reads CASSPWASGGGNEQFF. The DNA for the CDR3 is TGTGCCAGCAGCCCTTGGGCTAGCGGGGGGGGAAATGAGCAGTTCTTC.

The chain employs TRBV19 and TRBJ2-7; no definite D call. V lost 1 base and J lost 3, with 10 bases in between. Germline CDR1 reads LNHDA; CDR2 reads SQIVND (reference sequence). The CDR3 totals 14 residues. CDR3 DNA: TGTGCCAGTAGTATAGGGTCACAGTTCTACGAGCAGTACTTC. Residues: CASSIGSQFYEQYF.

The chain links TRBV4-3 to TRBJ2-1, with 7 bases identical to TRBD1. The CDR3 sequence is 18 residues long. V gave up 2 bases and J gave up 5 bases; unmatched junction bases: 15. Germline CDR1 and CDR2: LGHNA and YSLEER. The CDR3 loop is CASSQTTLGRGTNNEQFF. CDR3 bases: TGCGCCAGCAGCCAAACGACCCTAGGCAGGGGGACGAACAATGAGCAGTTCTTC.

The gene calls are TRBV7-9 and TRBJ2-3; TRBD2 matches at 10 bases. CDR3 size: 16 residues. In germline, CDR1 is SEHNR, CDR2 FQNEAQ (reference sequence). V was pared by 1 base and J by 0 bases, with 1 base of the junction left unmatched. The CDR3: CASSLGLAGSTDTQYF. CDR3 DNA sequence: TGTGCCAGCAGCTTAGGACTAGCGGGTAGCACAGATACGCAGTATTTT.

This rearrangement joins TRBV29-1 to TRBJ2-1; 8 bases agree with TRBD1. The CDR3 sequence is 13 residues long. Germline V CDR1 and CDR2: SQVTM, ANQGSEA. V was clipped by 4 bases and J by 8 bases; unmatched bases: 7. CDR3 sequence reads: CSVARGRGDEQFF. As DNA, the CDR3 is TGCAGCGTTGCCAGGGGGCGCGGGGATGAGCAGTTCTTC.

CDR3: CASIAGTGPYEQYF. The DNA for the CDR3 is TGCGCCAGCATCGCCGGGACAGGGCCCTACGAGCAGTACTTC. J is TRBJ2-7 and V is TRBV5-1; 9 bases are shared with TRBD1. This CDR3 contains 14 residues. The germline gives CDR1 SGHRS, CDR2 YFSETQ. V gave up 6 bases and J gave up 2 bases; unmatched junction bases: 6.

The chain employs TRBV4-2 and TRBJ2-3, with 11 nucleotides matching TRBD2. From germline, CDR1 is LGHNA and CDR2 YNFKEQ. After removal of 0 bases from V and 0 bases from J, the junction contained 5 bases not matched to a gene. The CDR3 has 18 amino acids. CDR3 loop: CASSQELAGVGSTDTQYF. CDR3 bases: TGTGCCAGCAGCCAAGAACTAGCGGGAGTTGGGAGCACAGATACGCAGTATTTT.

CDR3 loop: CASNQRGDGNEQFF. The CDR3 bases are TGTGCCAGCAACCAGCGGGGGGATGGGAATGAGCAGTTCTTC. The J gene is TRBJ2-1, the V gene TRBV2; 9 nucleotides match TRBD2. The trim removed 7 bases at V and 7 bases at J, leaving 8 bases unmatched. The CDR3 runs to 14 residues. The germline gives CDR1 SNHLY, CDR2 FYNNEI. The entire variable domain, with the rest obtained from reference TRBV2 and TRBJ2-1, is as follows: EPEVTQTPSHQVTQMGQEVILRCVPISNHLYFYWYRQILGQKVEFLVSFYNNEISEKSEIFDDQFSVERPDGSNFTLKIRSTKLEDSAMYFCASNQRGDGNEQFFGPGTRLTVL.

The V and J genes are TRBV5-4 and TRBJ1-2; D is unclear. The CDR3 sequence is 12 residues long. The germline CDR1 and CDR2 sequences are SGHNT and YYREEE (reference sequence). Trimming took off 7 bases at V and 4 bases at J, with 11 bases between the two ends. CDR3 loop: CASFSRSYGYTF. The CDR3 nucleotides read TGTGCCAGCTTTAGTCGCTCCTATGGCTACACCTTC.

V gene TRBV19 combines with J gene TRBJ1-5, with 7 positions matching TRBD1. The CDR3 loop spans 15 amino acids. The ends lost 8 bases at V and 5 bases at J; junction bases unmatched: 12. The germline V gene has CDR1 LNHDA and CDR2 SQIVND (reference sequence). Written as DNA, the CDR3 is TGTGCCAGTGGCCCCGGGGTGAGGGGGCATCAGCCCCAGCATTTT. Protein: CASGPGVRGHQPQHF.

This chain uses TRBV5-1 with TRBJ1-3, with TRBD1 matching 9 bases. This CDR3 has 18 amino acids. The V gene's germline CDR1 is SGHRS and CDR2 YFSETQ. Trimming took 0 bases from V and 0 from J; bases not matched to a gene: 7. CDR3 sequence (DNA): TGCGCCAGCAGCTTGGGGGACAGGGAGATCCTCTCTGGAAACACCATATATTTT. Protein product: CASSLGDREILSGNTIYF.

The chain combines TRBV4-1 with TRBJ2-7, with D maybe TRBD1 (5 bases). Trimming removed 1 base from V and 4 bases from J, with 11 bases in between. The germline V gene has CDR1 MGHRA and CDR2 YSYEKL. The CDR3 has 14 amino acids. CDR3 region: CASSQVRQGYEQYF. CDR3 nucleotide sequence: TGCGCCAGCAGCCAAGTTCGGCAGGGTTACGAGCAGTACTTC.

In its sample, this clone was seen once. In nucleotides, the CDR3 is TGTGCCAGCTCACCACCGGGCGATACGCAGTATTTT. Translated, it gives CASSPPGDTQYF. The V and J genes are TRBV18 and TRBJ2-3; D is ambiguous. CDR1 is KGHSH and CDR2 is LQKENI in the germline V gene. The CDR3 contains 12 residues. V was trimmed by 0 bases and J by 6 bases, leaving 4 bases between them.

The genes are TRBV5-6 and TRBJ2-7; maybe TRBD2 (5 bases). This CDR3 contains 13 residues. Germline CDR1 reads SGHDT; CDR2 reads YYEEEE. With 0 bases removed from V and 3 bases from J, the gap between germline ends came to 7 bases. The CDR3 sequence is CASSLVGGYEQYF. DNA of the CDR3: TGTGCCAGCAGCTTGGTAGGAGGCTACGAGCAGTACTTC.

The chain recombines TRBV27 with TRBJ2-1, with 9 bases lining up with TRBD1. With V trimmed by 3 bases and J by 5 bases, 8 bases remained unmatched. CDR1 is MNHEY, CDR2 SMNVEV, per germline (reference sequence). The length of the CDR3 is 16 residues. The CDR3 loop is CASSFYTGGRHNEQFF. CDR3 sequence (DNA): TGTGCCAGCAGTTTTTATACAGGGGGCAGGCACAATGAGCAGTTCTTC.

This clone was found a few times. The rearrangement joins TRBV28 to TRBJ2-1; 14 bases line up with TRBD2. J was trimmed by 7 bases and V by 5 bases; bases with no gene match: 4. The CDR3 spans 15 residues. Per the germline V gene, CDR1 is MDHEN and CDR2 is SYDVKM. CDR3 coding DNA: TGTGCCAGCAGTCCCCGACTAGCGGGGGGGAATGAGCAGTTCTTC. Translated, it gives CASSPRLAGGNEQFF.

This clone was counted once. The rearrangement uses TRBV2 and TRBJ2-7; TRBD2 matches at 12 bases. CDR3 size: 16 residues. Germline CDR1 reads SNHLY; CDR2 reads FYNNEI. V shed 8 bases, J shed 6 bases, and the junction held 14 bases outside the gene matches. The CDR3 reads CASRSVEGLAGIEQYF. Written as DNA, the CDR3 is TGTGCCAGCCGCAGTGTCGAAGGACTAGCGGGAATCGAGCAGTACTTC. Full variable domain (remainder filled in from reference TRBV2 and TRBJ2-7): EPEVTQTPSHQVTQMGQEVILRCVPISNHLYFYWYRQILGQKVEFLVSFYNNEISEKSEIFDDQFSVERPDGSNFTLKIRSTKLEDSAMYFCASRSVEGLAGIEQYFGPGTRLTVT.

The chain combines TRBV12-5 with TRBJ2-1; 7 bases match TRBD2. CDR1 is LGHNT, CDR2 FRNRAP, per germline. Germline trimming cut 3 bases from V and 0 bases from J; bases unmatched to any gene: 17. The CDR3 has 20 residues. The CDR3 DNA reads as TGTGCTAGTGGTTTCCATATGGGTAGCGGGTACTTGCTCTCCTACAATGAGCAGTTCTTC. This gives the protein CASGFHMGSGYLLSYNEQFF.

The chain is built from TRBV5-5 and TRBJ1-1, with 11 nucleotides matching TRBD1. Germline V CDR1 and CDR2: SGHKS, YYEKEE (reference sequence). The V segment lost 3 bases and the J segment 4 bases; nucleotides outside the gene matches: 5. CDR3 length: 15 amino acids. As DNA, the CDR3 is TGTGCCAGCAGCTGGACAGGGGGCGAAAGCACTGAAGCTTTCTTT. Amino acid sequence: CASSWTGGESTEAFF.

This chain links TRBV11-3 with TRBJ1-5; TRBD1 matches 7 bases. V was pared by 5 bases and J by 2 bases, with 9 bases of the junction left unmatched. This CDR3 has 16 amino acids. Germline values: CDR1 SGHNT, CDR2 YENEEA. This CDR3 reads CASSQGVGPCNQPQHF. The CDR3 nucleotides read TGTGCCAGCAGCCAGGGGGTCGGGCCCTGCAATCAGCCCCAGCATTTT.

The chain carries TRBV7-9 and TRBJ2-7, with D possibly being TRBD1 (5 bases). V gave up 1 base and J gave up 5 bases, with 12 bases separating them. Germline lookup yields CDR1 SEHNR and CDR2 FQNEAQ (reference sequence). CDR3 length: 14 residues. CDR3 DNA sequence: TGTGCCAGCAGCTTAGAGGGGCGCCTCGACGAGCAGTACTTC. Encoded protein: CASSLEGRLDEQYF. Full variable domain (outside the CDR3, taken from reference TRBV7-9 and TRBJ2-7): DTGVSQNPRHKITKRGQNVTFRCDPISEHNRLYWYRQTLGQGPEFLTYFQNEAQLEKSRLLSDRFSAERPKGSFSTLEIQRTEQGDSAMYLCASSLEGRLDEQYFGPGTRLTVT.

This clone was counted a single time. V usage is TRBV5-6 and J usage is TRBJ1-5, with D possibly matching TRBD1 (5 bases). The V end lost 4 bases, the J end lost 2 bases, and 16 bases lay between the germline ends. CDR1 and CDR2 (germline): SGHDT, YYEEEE. The CDR3 runs 16 residues. This chain's CDR3 is CASSLSLRGGNQPQHF. CDR3 nucleotide sequence: TGTGCCAGCAGCCTAAGCCTGCGGGGGGGCAATCAGCCCCAGCATTTT. Full variable domain (rest looked up from reference TRBV5-6 and TRBJ1-5): DAGVTQSPTHLIKTRGQQVTLRCSPKSGHDTVSWYQQALGQGPQFIFQYYEEEERQRGNFPDRFSGHQFPNYSSELNVNALLLGDSALYLCASSLSLRGGNQPQHFGDGTRLSIL.

V gene TRBV28 combines with J gene TRBJ2-3, with D unresolved. Germline loops: CDR1 MDHEN, CDR2 SYDVKM. The V end was cut by 7 bases, the J end by 2 bases, with 13 bases between. CDR3 length: 14 residues. CDR3 bases: TGTGCCAGCATGCGTCGCTTCAACACAGATACGCAGTATTTT. Encoded protein: CASMRRFNTDTQYF. Using reference TRBV28 and TRBJ2-3 for the parts outside the CDR3, the full variable domain is DVKVTQSSRYLVKRTGEKVFLECVQDMDHENMFWYRQDPGLGLRLIYFSYDVKMKEKGDIPEGYSVSREKKERFSLILESASTNQTSMYLCASMRRFNTDTQYFGPGTRLTVL.

In its sample, this clone was seen a few times. The chain recombines TRBV18 with TRBJ1-1, with a tentative D call TRBD1 (6 bases). The CDR3 extends over 16 amino acids. Germline lookup yields CDR1 KGHSH and CDR2 LQKENI. V lost 3 bases to trimming and J lost 1 base, with 15 bases between them. CDR3 DNA: TGTGCCAGCTCACCTATGTATTGGGGACAGAACACTGAAGCTTTCTTT. Translated, it gives CASSPMYWGQNTEAFF.

A note on this clone: One end of the junction does not line up with germline, which may come from a read error. The V and J genes are TRBV27 and TRBJ2-2; 8 nucleotides align to TRBD1. CDR1 MNHEY and CDR2 SMNVEV come from the germline V gene (reference sequence). The CDR3 is 13 residues long. CDR3 DNA: TGTGCCAGCAGGGACAGGGAACACCGGGGAGCTGTTTTT. Amino acid sequence: CASRDREHRGAVF.

The rearrangement uses TRBV6-4 and TRBJ2-1; 12 nucleotides agree with TRBD2. CDR1 and CDR2 (germline): MRHNA, SNTAGT. V was clipped by 11 bases and J by 2 bases; unmatched bases: 7. This CDR3 comprises 15 residues. The CDR3 loop reads CAATGLAGAYNEQFF. The DNA of the CDR3 is TGTGCCGCGACGGGACTAGCGGGCGCCTACAATGAGCAGTTCTTC.